Presented here are 8 T cell receptor beta chains from one specimen sequenced in a study of shared clonotypes between healthy human individuals. Naivety among CD8 cells was defined by CD45RO negativity and positive CCR7 selection, thereby excluding terminally differentiated effector memory CD45RA+ cells. Repertoires were generated with immunoSEQ multiplex PCR, while TCRdb's copy carries only in-frame clones and drops some. Seen here are roughly 2.1 million clones, 90% to 95% observed once, and the top ten hold over 1.5%. Sequenced sample: naive CD8+ T cells from PBMCs. The source of these receptors is a man younger than 35 in good health. Some clones in this sample may be carry-over from other donors' samples.

This chain joins TRBV5-6 and TRBJ2-7, with D possibly called TRBD1 or TRBD2 (6 bases each). The CDR3 has 16 residues. V was cut by 4 bases and J by 3 bases, with 20 bases left in between. Looked up from germline, CDR1 is SGHDT and CDR2 is YYEEEE. The CDR3 sequence is CASSPMWGALGYEQYF. As DNA, the CDR3 is TGTGCCAGCAGCCCCATGTGGGGGGCGCTGGGCTACGAGCAGTACTTC.

The chain has TRBV5-1 and TRBJ2-3; the D gene is possibly TRBD1 (6 bases). CDR1 and CDR2 (germline): SGHRS, YFSETQ. The germline V and J ends were trimmed by 2 bases and 1 base, with 8 bases remaining between them. This CDR3 comprises 14 residues. The CDR3 protein is CASSLRQGTDTQYF. The CDR3 coding sequence is TGCGCCAGCAGCTTAAGACAGGGCACAGATACGCAGTATTTT.

This clone was found a few times. The rearrangement uses TRBV5-6 and TRBJ1-1; D remains ambiguous. The germline CDR1 and CDR2 sequences are SGHDT and YYEEEE. V was trimmed by 3 bases and J by 4 bases, leaving 13 bases between them. The CDR3 is 14 amino acids. CDR3 coding DNA: TGTGCCAGCAGCTCATTCGAAGTTGGCACTGAAGCTTTCTTT. It specifies CASSSFEVGTEAFF.

J is TRBJ2-1 and V is TRBV9; 9 positions match TRBD1. The CDR3 consists of 15 residues. Germline V lookup: CDR1 SGDLS, CDR2 YYNGEE. The V segment lost 3 bases and the J segment 8 bases; nucleotides outside the gene matches: 9. The CDR3 spells CASSARQGGFHEQFF. The CDR3 DNA is TGTGCCAGCAGCGCCCGACAGGGGGGGTTCCATGAGCAGTTCTTC. Looking up the rest from reference TRBV9 and TRBJ2-1 gives the full variable domain: DSGVTQTPKHLITATGQRVTLRCSPRSGDLSVYWYQQSLDQGLQFLIQYYNGEERAKGNILERFSAQQFPDLHSELNLSSLELGDSALYFCASSARQGGFHEQFFGPGTRLTVL.

Note on this clone: Within the sample, other DNA sequences also encode this same CDR3. The V call is TRBV27, the J call TRBJ2-5; 8 positions agree with TRBD2. The germline gives CDR1 MNHEY, CDR2 SMNVEV (reference sequence). CDR3 length equals 13 residues. The J segment lost 4 bases and the V segment lost 6 bases, leaving 4 bases of the junction unmatched. The CDR3 loop is CASSPGGRETQYF. CDR3 nucleotide sequence: TGTGCCAGCAGCCCGGGGGGGCGAGAGACCCAGTACTTC.

The V gene is TRBV27, the J gene TRBJ1-2; D uncertain. The germline V gene has CDR1 MNHEY and CDR2 SMNVEV (reference sequence). The CDR3 contains 15 residues. Trimming left V 7 bases short and J 5 bases short, with 20 bases between. As DNA, the CDR3 is TGTGCCAGCACCCCCTTGTCGGGGTACGAGTATGGCTACACCTTC. Residues: CASTPLSGYEYGYTF.

The chain joins TRBV28 to TRBJ1-1, with a possible D match to TRBD1 (6 bases). Germline values: CDR1 MDHEN, CDR2 SYDVKM. The CDR3 length is 14 residues. V was trimmed by 3 bases and J by 3 bases, leaving 11 bases between them. CDR3 amino acids: CASSFGGAHTEAFF. Here the CDR3 DNA reads TGTGCCAGCAGTTTTGGGGGGGCGCACACTGAAGCTTTCTTT. The full variable domain, completed using reference TRBV28 and TRBJ1-1, is DVKVTQSSRYLVKRTGEKVFLECVQDMDHENMFWYRQDPGLGLRLIYFSYDVKMKEKGDIPEGYSVSREKKERFSLILESASTNQTSMYLCASSFGGAHTEAFFGQGTRLTVV.

V and J are TRBV10-3 and TRBJ1-1; TRBD1 is a possible D gene (6 bases). Germline CDR1 and CDR2: ENHRY and SYGVKD. This CDR3 has 16 residues. Trimming left V 4 bases short and J 1 base short, with 16 bases between. The CDR3 spells CAISGGGIGQNTEAFF. As DNA, the CDR3 is TGTGCCATCAGTGGAGGGGGAATTGGGCAGAACACTGAAGCTTTCTTT.